The source of this TCR beta chain is a study of beta chain features in type 1 diabetes. Comments on this clone: No antigen is known for it.

Study-wide points: Across patients, naive, central memory and Treg TCRB repertoires exhibited apparently greater similarity than was observed across healthy donors. TCRB CDR3 length was moderately but significantly reduced in all four CD4+ subsets of Type 1 diabetes patients.

Stem cell-like memory, regulatory, central memory and naive CD4+ cells were sorted via CD45RO/CCR7/CD25/CD127/CD95/CD27. Once sorted, every population was more than 95% pure. Sequencing targeted expressed TCRB transcripts, as all isolated RNA had been reverse transcribed. The repertoire was sequenced with immunoSEQ multiplex PCR; TCRdb's copy has only in-frame clones and lacks some. Seen here are under 850,000 clones, 13% observed once, and the top ten hold 0.022%. Sequenced: naive CD4+ T cells from blood. This sequence was found in a man aged 18 to 29 with type 1 diabetes.

The DNA for the CDR3 is TGTGCCAGCAGGACAGGAACCCTTAACACTGAAGCTTTCTTT. It translates to CASRTGTLNTEAFF. The chain joins TRBV7-9 to TRBJ1-1; D is possibly TRBD1 (6 bases). Trimming left V 6 bases short and J 2 bases short, with 13 bases between. This CDR3 has 14 amino acids. The germline CDR1 and CDR2 sequences are SEHNR and FQNEAQ (reference sequence).